This record looks at one T cell receptor beta chain sequence and its context. The data are from a study of T-cell memory formation after mild COVID-19. CDR3 size: 15 residues. The V gene lost 5 bases and the J gene lost 0 bases, with 13 bases spanning the gap. The V gene's germline CDR1 is SGHTA and CDR2 FQGNSA. TCRdb recomputed calls from the 5' RACE reads with MiXCR, one row per CDR3 protein. The table has a few hundred thousand distinct CDR3 sequences, 7.5% to 10% seen once. This sequence joins TRBV7-2 and TRBJ1-1, with D tentatively TRBD1 (6 bases). The sample comprised PBMCs or a T cell subset sorted from them (not recorded which). The TCR was taken from a man aged 18 to 30 who had mild COVID-19 (a few samples of this study predate the infection). Cell type and time point are not known. CDR3 coding DNA: TGTGCCAGCAGCCCGGGACACCGGATGAACACTGAAGCTTTCTTT. Encoded protein: CASSPGHRMNTEAFF. The full variable domain, rest sourced from reference TRBV7-2 and TRBJ1-1, is GAGVSQSPSNKVTEKGKDVELRCDPISGHTALYWYRQSLGQGLEFLIYFQGNSAPDKSGLPSDRFSAERTGGSVSTLTIQRTQQEDSAVYLCASSPGHRMNTEAFFGQGTRLTVV.